These T cell receptor beta chains were read from a single sample in a study of blood T cell repertoires in COVID-19. Sequencing was performed with immunoSEQ multiplex PCR; in TCRdb, only in-frame clones are kept and a portion is missing. The data show tens of thousands of clones, roughly four fifths seen once. Sequencing used peripheral blood. All receptors derive from a woman of 80 years or more with active or convalescent COVID-19. Each CDR3 is given with its conserved first and last residue. Fields, in order: V gene, J gene, CDR3 protein.

TRBV5-6	TRBJ1-6	CASSLGPGDSPLHF
TRBV7-8	TRBJ1-4	CASSLVRGGTNEKLFF
TRBV27	TRBJ2-7	CASHGGWSNEQYF
TRBV30	TRBJ2-7	CAWSVLGGTSYEQYF
TRBV5-1	TRBJ2-3	CASSPPGLASDTQYF
TRBV14	TRBJ2-5	CASSQDLSSTGTQYF
TRBV6-2/TRBV6-3	TRBJ2-2	CASSLLRGGTGELFF
TRBV6-5	TRBJ2-3	CASSWSTSGATDTQYF
TRBV7-9	TRBJ1-3	CASSFHPGAGNTIYF
TRBV20-1	TRBJ2-4	CSASGLAGGAKNIQYF
TRBV7-2	TRBJ2-7	CASSWRGSYEQYF
TRBV7-9	TRBJ1-4	CASSAQGSTNEKLFF
TRBV30	TRBJ2-1	CAWSRDRNGVYNEQFF
TRBV27	TRBJ1-6	CASSLSQGFFSPLHF
TRBV3-1/TRBV3-2	TRBJ1-1	CASSQEGGTEAFF
TRBV9	TRBJ1-2	CASSAGQGAIGGYTF
TRBV27	TRBJ1-5	CASSLVADYSNQPQHF
TRBV4-1	TRBJ2-7	CASSQVGQGIEQYF
TRBV7-9	TRBJ1-3	CASSLETQGNTIYF
TRBV30	TRBJ1-2	CAWSTGGLYGYTF
TRBV9	TRBJ2-4	CASSVGTRENIQYF
TRBV7-8	TRBJ2-1	CASSFSLAGHNEQFF
TRBV6-4	TRBJ1-5	CASRTPPSMTAKPSNQPQHF
TRBV29-1	TRBJ1-2	CSVDTGYYGYTF
TRBV7-3	TRBJ2-7	CASSADRAPTYEQYF
TRBV6-5	TRBJ1-1	CASRRPGQGNTEAFF
TRBV14	TRBJ1-1	CASSPDRVKAFF
TRBV30	TRBJ1-5	CAWSVIGVSQPQHF
TRBV6-6	TRBJ1-4	CASSYELLREKLFF
TRBV30	TRBJ2-5	CAWSPSETQYF
TRBV7-9	TRBJ1-5	CASSSRVFQPQHF
TRBV27	TRBJ2-7	CASTPVWETGEQYF
TRBV7-2	TRBJ2-7	CASSITGTDAYEQYF
TRBV5-4	TRBJ2-5	CASSSSGIKETQYF
TRBV6-1	TRBJ1-2	CASSEGLGYGYTF
TRBV3-1/TRBV3-2	TRBJ2-5	CASSQDLVRSETQYF